This is a list of T cell receptor beta chains from one sample in a study of blood T cell repertoires in COVID-19. Produced via immunoSEQ multiplex PCR; TCRdb's table is partial and in-frame only. This table holds approximately 220,000 clones, approximately 87% found once. Sample: peripheral blood. These TCRs come from a man between 60 and 75 years old who had recovered from COVID-19. CDR3s include the opening cysteine and the closing phenylalanine or tryptophan. The D gene is left open where the match is weak. Clone size is stated in some rows and not others, as once, few, many or a class when expanded.

clone_size	cdr3_length	j_call	v_call	d_call	cdr3_aa	cdr3_nt
once	13	TRBJ2-5	TRBV5-1	-	CASSLGSGETQYF	TGCGCCAGCAGCTTGGGGAGCGGAGAGACCCAGTACTTC
once	16	TRBJ2-5	TRBV24-1	-	CATSDLGGSHQETQYF	TGTGCCACCAGTGATTTGGGGGGCAGCCACCAAGAGACCCAGTACTTC
-	14	TRBJ1-1	TRBV19	-	CASSLAGKYTEAFF	TGTGCCAGTAGTCTAGCAGGGAAGTACACTGAAGCTTTCTTT
-	15	TRBJ1-1	TRBV27	-	CASSFSLQGNTEAFF	TGTGCCAGCAGTTTTTCTCTGCAGGGTAACACTGAAGCTTTCTTT
few	12	TRBJ2-7	TRBV11-2	-	CASSRTVYEQYF	TGTGCCAGCAGCCGGACTGTCTACGAGCAGTACTTC
-	14	TRBJ1-2	TRBV7-2	-	CASSYSSVVYGYTF	TGTGCCAGCAGCTACTCCTCGGTCGTCTATGGCTACACCTTC
-	12	TRBJ2-1	TRBV13	-	CASSLQVVEQFF	TGTGCCAGCAGCTTACAGGTTGTCGAGCAGTTCTTC
-	16	TRBJ2-1	TRBV6-6	TRBD2	CASSRSSGRNYNEQFF	TGTGCCAGCAGCCGATCTAGCGGGAGGAATTACAATGAGCAGTTCTTC
-	16	TRBJ2-1	TRBV5-1	TRBD2	CASRLGLAGVSSEQFF	TGCGCCAGCAGGTTAGGTCTAGCGGGAGTATCCAGTGAGCAGTTCTTC
-	16	TRBJ1-4	TRBV27	-	CASTIRSSATNEKLFF	TGTGCCAGCACCATCCGCAGTTCCGCAACTAATGAAAAACTGTTTTTT
-	15	TRBJ2-5	TRBV19	-	CASSITGVDLETQYF	TGTGCCAGTAGTATTACGGGGGTTGATTTGGAGACCCAGTACTTC
-	15	TRBJ2-1	TRBV11-3	-	CASSQLPWPYNEQFF	TGTGCCAGCAGCCAACTACCATGGCCCTACAATGAGCAGTTCTTC
many	15	TRBJ2-7	TRBV5-5	-	CASSMTPGSTYEQYF	TGTGCCAGCAGCATGACCCCGGGTTCTACCTACGAGCAGTACTTC
-	16	TRBJ1-4	TRBV25-1	-	CASSPLSGSANEKLFF	TGTGCCAGCAGTCCGCTCTCAGGGTCCGCTAATGAAAAACTGTTTTTT
-	14	TRBJ2-2	TRBV6-5	-	CASSRDFLTGELFF	TGTGCCAGCTCCAGGGACTTCCTCACCGGGGAGCTGTTTTTT
-	11	TRBJ2-1	TRBV3-1/TRBV3-2	-	CATRRNNEQFF	TGTGCCACTAGGAGGAACAATGAGCAGTTCTTC
-	16	TRBJ1-2	TRBV28	TRBD1	CASSPSPGGPEYGYTF	TGTGCCAGCAGCCCCTCCCCAGGGGGCCCCGAATATGGCTACACCTTC
-	16	TRBJ1-3	TRBV18	TRBD1	CASSPRTGNDGNTIYF	TGTGCCAGCTCCCCACGGACAGGGAACGATGGAAACACCATATATTTT
-	15	TRBJ2-2	TRBV9	-	CASSVESSGTGELFF	TGTGCCAGCAGCGTAGAAAGTAGCGGAACCGGGGAGCTGTTTTTT
-	15	TRBJ1-6	TRBV9	TRBD1	CASSEGTGGGSPLHF	TGTGCCAGCAGCGAGGGGACAGGGGGCGGTTCACCCCTCCACTTT
-	14	TRBJ2-1	TRBV14	TRBD1	CASSQVRGRNEQFF	TGTGCCAGCAGCCAAGTCAGGGGGCGAAATGAGCAGTTCTTC
-	16	TRBJ2-5	TRBV5-1	TRBD1	CASSLGSGTDKETQYF	TGCGCCAGCAGCCTAGGGTCCGGGACAGACAAAGAGACCCAGTACTTC
-	17	TRBJ1-5	TRBV2	TRBD1	CASTLGTGAGSNQPQHF	TGTGCCAGCACCCTGGGGACAGGGGCGGGGAGCAATCAGCCCCAGCATTTT
-	11	TRBJ1-2	TRBV6-6	-	CAAQDYYGYTF	TGTGCCGCGCAGGATTACTATGGCTACACCTTC
-	14	TRBJ2-3	TRBV19	TRBD1	CASRLAGGADTQYF	TGTGCCAGTAGGCTGGCAGGGGGCGCAGATACGCAGTATTTT
-	15	TRBJ2-7	TRBV24-1	TRBD1	CATSERTGVNYEQYF	TGTGCCACCAGTGAACGGACAGGGGTCAACTACGAGCAGTACTTC
-	16	TRBJ1-5	TRBV3-1/TRBV3-2	-	CASSQEGGAPEQPQHF	TGTGCCAGCAGCCAAGAAGGGGGGGCGCCGGAACAGCCCCAGCATTTT
-	16	TRBJ1-2	TRBV11-2	-	CASSLVGARNNYGYTF	TGTGCCAGCAGCTTAGTGGGGGCCCGCAATAACTATGGCTACACCTTC